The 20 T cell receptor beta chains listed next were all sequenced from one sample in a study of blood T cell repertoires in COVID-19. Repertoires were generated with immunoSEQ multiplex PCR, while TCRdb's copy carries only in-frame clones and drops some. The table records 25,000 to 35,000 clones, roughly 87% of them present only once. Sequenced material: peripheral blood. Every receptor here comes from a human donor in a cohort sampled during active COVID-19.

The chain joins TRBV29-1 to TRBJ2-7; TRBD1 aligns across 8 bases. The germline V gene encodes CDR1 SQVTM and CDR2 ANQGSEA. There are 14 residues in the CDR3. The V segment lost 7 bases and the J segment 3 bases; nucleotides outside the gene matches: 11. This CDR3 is CSATSGTGYYEQYF. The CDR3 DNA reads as TGCAGCGCCACCTCCGGGACAGGATACTACGAGCAGTACTTC.

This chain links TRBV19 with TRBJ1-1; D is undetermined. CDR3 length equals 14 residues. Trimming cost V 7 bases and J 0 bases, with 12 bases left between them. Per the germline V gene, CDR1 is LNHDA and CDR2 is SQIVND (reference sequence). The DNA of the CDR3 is TGTGCCAGTATAAATCCTACGATGAACACTGAAGCTTTCTTT. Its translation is CASINPTMNTEAFF.

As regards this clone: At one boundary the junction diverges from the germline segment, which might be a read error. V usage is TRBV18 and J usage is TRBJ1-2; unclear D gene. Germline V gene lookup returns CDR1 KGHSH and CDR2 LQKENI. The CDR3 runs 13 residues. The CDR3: CASSPEGSYGHTF. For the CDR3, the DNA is TGTGCCAGCTCACCAGAGGGTTCATATGGCCACACCTTC.

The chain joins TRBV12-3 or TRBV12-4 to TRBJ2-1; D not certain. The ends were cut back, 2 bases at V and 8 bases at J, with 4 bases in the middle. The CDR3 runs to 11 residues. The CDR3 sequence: CASSLTDEQFF. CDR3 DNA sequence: TGTGCCAGCAGTTTAACTGATGAGCAGTTCTTC.

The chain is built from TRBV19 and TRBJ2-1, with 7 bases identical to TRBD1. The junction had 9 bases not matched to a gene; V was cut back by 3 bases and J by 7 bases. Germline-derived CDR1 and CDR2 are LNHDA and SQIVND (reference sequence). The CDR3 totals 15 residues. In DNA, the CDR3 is TGTGCCAGTAGTATTTTTACAGGGGTAAGAAATGAGCAGTTCTTC. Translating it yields CASSIFTGVRNEQFF.

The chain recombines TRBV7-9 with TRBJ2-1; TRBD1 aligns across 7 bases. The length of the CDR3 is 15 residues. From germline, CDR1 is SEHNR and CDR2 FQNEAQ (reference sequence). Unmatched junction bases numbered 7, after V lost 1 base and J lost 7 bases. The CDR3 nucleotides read TGTGCCAGCAGCTTAGAAGGGACAGCCTCTAATGAGCAGTTCTTC. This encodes CASSLEGTASNEQFF.

Here the CDR3 reads CATSDWGGETQYF. The CDR3 DNA follows: TGTGCCACCAGTGACTGGGGAGGGGAGACCCAGTACTTC. The chain recombines TRBV24-1 with TRBJ2-5; 7 nucleotides match TRBD2. The V and J ends lost 4 bases and 5 bases, in that order; junction bases with no gene match: 3. This CDR3 contains 13 residues. CDR1 and CDR2 from the germline V gene are KGHDR and SFDVKD.

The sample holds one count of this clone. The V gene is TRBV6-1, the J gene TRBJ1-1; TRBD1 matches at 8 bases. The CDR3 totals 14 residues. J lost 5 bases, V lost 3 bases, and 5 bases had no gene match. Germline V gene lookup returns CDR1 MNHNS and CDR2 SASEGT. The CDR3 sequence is CASSDRQGRTEAFF. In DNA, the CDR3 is TGTGCCAGCAGTGATCGACAGGGGAGGACTGAAGCTTTCTTT.

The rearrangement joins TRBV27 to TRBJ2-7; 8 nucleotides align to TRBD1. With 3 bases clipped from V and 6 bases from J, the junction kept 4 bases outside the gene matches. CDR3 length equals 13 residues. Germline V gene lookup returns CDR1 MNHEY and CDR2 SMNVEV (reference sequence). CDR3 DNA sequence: TGTGCCAGCAGTTTGGGGACAGGAACCGAGCAGTACTTC. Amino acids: CASSLGTGTEQYF.

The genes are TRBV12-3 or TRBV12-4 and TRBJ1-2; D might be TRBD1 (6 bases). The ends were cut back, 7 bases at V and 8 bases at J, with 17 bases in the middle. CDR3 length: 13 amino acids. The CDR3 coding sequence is TGTGCCAGCAACCTCCGGGGGGGCGAGGGCTACACCTTC. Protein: CASNLRGGEGYTF.

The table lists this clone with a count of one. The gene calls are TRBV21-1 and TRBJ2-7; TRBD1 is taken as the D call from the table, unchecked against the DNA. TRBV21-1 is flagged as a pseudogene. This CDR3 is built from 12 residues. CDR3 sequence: CATATGTYEQYF. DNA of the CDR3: TGTGCCACCGCGACAGGGACCTACGAGCAGTACTTC.

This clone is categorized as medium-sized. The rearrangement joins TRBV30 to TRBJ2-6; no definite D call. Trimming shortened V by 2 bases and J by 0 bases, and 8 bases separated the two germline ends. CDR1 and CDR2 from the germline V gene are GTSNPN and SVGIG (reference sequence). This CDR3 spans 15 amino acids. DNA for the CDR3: TGTGCCTGGAGTTCCCGGTTCTCTGGGGCCAACGTCCTGACTTTC. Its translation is CAWSSRFSGANVLTF.

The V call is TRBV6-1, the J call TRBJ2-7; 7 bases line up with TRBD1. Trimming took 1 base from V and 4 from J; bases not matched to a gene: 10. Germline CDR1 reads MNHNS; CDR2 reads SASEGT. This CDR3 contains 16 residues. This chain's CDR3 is CASSEDAGTVTYEQYF. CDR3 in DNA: TGTGCCAGCAGTGAAGACGCCGGGACAGTAACGTACGAGCAGTACTTC.

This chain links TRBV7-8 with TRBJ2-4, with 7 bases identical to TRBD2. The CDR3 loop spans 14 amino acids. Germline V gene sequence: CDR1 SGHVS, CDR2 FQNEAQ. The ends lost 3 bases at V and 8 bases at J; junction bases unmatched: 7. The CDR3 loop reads CASSFGGGGDIQYF. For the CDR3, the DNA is TGTGCCAGCAGCTTCGGCGGGGGAGGGGACATTCAGTACTTC.

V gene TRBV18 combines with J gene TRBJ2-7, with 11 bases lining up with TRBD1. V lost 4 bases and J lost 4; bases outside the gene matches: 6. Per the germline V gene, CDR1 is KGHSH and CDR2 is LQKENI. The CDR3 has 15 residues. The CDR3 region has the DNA TGTGCCAGCTCACGAGCCGGACAGGGGGCGTACGAGCAGTACTTC. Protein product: CASSRAGQGAYEQYF.

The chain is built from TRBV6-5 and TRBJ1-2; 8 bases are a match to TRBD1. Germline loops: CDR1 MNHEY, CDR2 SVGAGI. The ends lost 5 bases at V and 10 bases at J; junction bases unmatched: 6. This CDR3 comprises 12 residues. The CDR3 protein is CASSRGQGAYTF. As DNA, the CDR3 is TGTGCCAGCAGTCGTGGACAGGGCGCCTACACCTTC.

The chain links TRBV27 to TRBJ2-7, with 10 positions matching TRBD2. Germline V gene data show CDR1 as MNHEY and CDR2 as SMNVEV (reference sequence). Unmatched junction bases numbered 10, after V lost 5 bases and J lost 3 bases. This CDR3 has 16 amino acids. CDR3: CASSLLPSGSLYEQYF. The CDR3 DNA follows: TGTGCCAGCAGTCTCCTCCCTAGCGGGAGTCTCTACGAGCAGTACTTC.

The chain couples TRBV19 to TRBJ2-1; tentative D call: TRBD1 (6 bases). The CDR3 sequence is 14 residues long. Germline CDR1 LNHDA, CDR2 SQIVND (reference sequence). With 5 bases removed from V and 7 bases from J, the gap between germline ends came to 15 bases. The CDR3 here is CASSLPGQRNEQFF. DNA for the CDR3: TGTGCCAGTAGTCTACCGGGACAAAGGAATGAGCAGTTCTTC.

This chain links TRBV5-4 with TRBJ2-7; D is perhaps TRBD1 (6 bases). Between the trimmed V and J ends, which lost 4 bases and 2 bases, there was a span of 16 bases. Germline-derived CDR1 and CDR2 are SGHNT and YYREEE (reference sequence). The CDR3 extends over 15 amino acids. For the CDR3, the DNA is TGTGCCAGCAGCAGCACAACCCGGACAGCCTACGAGCAGTACTTC. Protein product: CASSSTTRTAYEQYF.

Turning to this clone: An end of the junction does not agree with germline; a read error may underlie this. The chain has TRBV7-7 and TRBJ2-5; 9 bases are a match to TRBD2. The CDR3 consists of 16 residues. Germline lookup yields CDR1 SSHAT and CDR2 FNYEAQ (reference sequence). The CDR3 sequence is CASSLGLAGVQETQYF. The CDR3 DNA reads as TGTGCTAGCAGCTTAGGATTAGCGGGGGTTCAAGAGACCCAGTACTTC.